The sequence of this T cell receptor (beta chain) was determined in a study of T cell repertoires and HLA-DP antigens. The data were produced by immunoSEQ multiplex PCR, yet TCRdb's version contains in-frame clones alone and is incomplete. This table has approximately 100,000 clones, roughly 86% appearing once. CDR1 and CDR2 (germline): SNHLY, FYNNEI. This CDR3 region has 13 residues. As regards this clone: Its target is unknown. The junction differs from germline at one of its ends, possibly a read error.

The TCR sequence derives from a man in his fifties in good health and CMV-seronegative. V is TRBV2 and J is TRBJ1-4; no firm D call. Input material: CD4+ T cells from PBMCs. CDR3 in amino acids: CASMGSNYERLFF. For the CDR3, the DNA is TGTGCCAGCATGGGCAGTAATTATGAAAGACTGTTTTTT.